This TCR beta chain was documented in a study of cytomegalovirus exposure and HLA in healthy donors (dated by TCRdb to about 2017). About the investigation overall: According to an earlier analysis of 587 of the donors, roughly 180 million T cells yielded over 90 million unique TCR beta sequences and about 300 Gb of sequence data. Roughly 300 gigabases of sequencing data and roughly 90 million unique TCR sequences were included in an early release covering under 650 HLA-typed donors. A later genetic analysis took genome-wide SNP genotypes for about three fifths of the roughly 700 donors and used that subset as a discovery cohort. Donor age, sex, ethnicity and CMV serostatus were compiled alongside the repertoire data. The number of typed donors differed by locus: about 629-630 for A, B, C, DRB1 and DQB1; 522 for DQA1; approximately 600 for DPA1; and about 470 for DPB1. Rather than using new phenotypic data, the later analysis identified candidate immune exposures from TCR beta sequences and from how often those sequences occurred across donors. The aim of the study was to test whether cataloging public T cell receptors could identify signatures of past pathogen exposure. To predict cytomegalovirus infection status, the study combined high-throughput TCR immunosequencing, statistical association of individual TCRs with disease status, and machine learning. Across approximately 420 genotyped donors of the cohort, an average of roughly 200,000 unique TCR beta nucleotide sequences per donor were sequenced, and about a sixth of those sequences were non-productive. Of the 300 to 450 genotyped donors, 65% to 90% fell in the genetic ancestry cluster associated with self-reported Caucasian donors. A handful of DR-DQ haplotypes were treated as single units for association and clustering because of strong linkage in the cohort. The T cell repertoires of several hundred subjects were profiled by immunosequencing and related to cytomegalovirus serostatus. A later analysis re-analyzed previously published TCR beta repertoires from 500 to 700 donors and added high-resolution HLA genotyping to study TCR occurrence patterns. An earlier analysis of 587 of the donors applied high-throughput TCR beta sequencing to assess whether each TCR beta V gene segment acted as functional or pseudogenic. A separate validation cohort of about 110 different subjects was used in addition to the approximately 670-subject first cohort. Every repertoire in the discovery cohort had been generated on one and the same sequencing platform. HLA typing included class I and class II loci at four-digit resolution.

The library relied on the immunoSEQ multiplex PCR assay. For the multiplex PCR, a mixture combining 60 forward primers for TCR Vbeta segments and 13 reverse primers for TCR Jbeta segments was used. A multiplex PCR assay on genomic DNA amplified the CDR3 region of rearranged TCR beta genes. The Illumina HiSeq System was used to sequence the amplified TCR beta libraries as 87-base-pair reads. The study's processing was this. In a later analysis, some 80 million unique TCR beta chains were counted across the 500 to 850 repertoires, and roughly 11 million of these chains were shared by at least two donors. A nearest-neighbor algorithm error-corrected the raw reads and collapsed the reads into unique sequences, merging closely related sequences to remove PCR and sequencing errors. To assign V, D and J gene segments, CDR3 sequences were aligned to IMGT reference sequences. For a sequence to be retained, a match of at least six nucleotides was required to both a V gene segment and a J gene segment. Rearrangements were called productive when the CDR3 lacked stop codons and stayed in frame with V and J; all others were non-productive. Following IMGT convention, CDR3 was defined as the stretch from the second conserved V-encoded cysteine to the conserved J-encoded phenylalanine. Sequences without an unambiguous match to a single V gene segment were excluded from the earlier analysis of 450 to 650 of the donors. In an earlier analysis of 587 of the donors, a V segment was called functional when productive rearrangements were above 56.7%, and segregating when the standard deviation between donors exceeded 5%. A statistical classification framework was built to diagnose cytomegalovirus status from the catalog of TCR beta chain sequences. In a later analysis, V and J genes were assigned by comparing TCR nucleotide sequences against IMGT/GENE-DB human TR gene sequences. In a later analysis, CDR3 sequences and most-parsimonious VDJ recombination scenarios were assigned using the TCRdist pipeline. In a later analysis, each TCR beta chain was defined by its CDR3 amino acid sequence together with its V-gene family, and reads lacking a unique V-gene family were excluded. To address suspected cross-contamination and a sequencing artifact, a later analysis removed over 500 highly shared, low-generation-probability nucleotide sequences. In a later analysis, a clonal expansion index was calculated for each public chain from normalized within-repertoire ranks of inferred template counts. A later analysis computed generation probabilities with a VDJ recombination model fitted to out-of-frame rearrangements, and checked the results against IGoR. In a later analysis, TCR-TCR, TCR-HLA and TCR-CMV co-occurrence was scored with hypergeometric tests, and a repertoire-size bias correction was applied to TCR pairs. False discovery rates were estimated in a later analysis by permuting HLA or CMV assignments 20 times. In a later analysis, co-occurring TCRs were grouped using DBSCAN, and TCRdist sequence similarity was added for clustering within HLA-allele-positive subsets. Repertoires with fewer than 30,000 or more than 120,000 public chains were left out of co-occurrence clustering, as were about 5 repertoires with anomalous nucleotide sharing. TCRdb re-hosts the immuneACCESS table, in-frame sequences only. Its copies lack some clones; in the studies checked, an unresolved V gene accounts for under half of them, and the cause for the rest is not known. The V and J calls and clone size were taken over from that table, and D and trimming were inferred from the DNA. In all, the sample holds 150,000 to 180,000 clones, and approximately 80% of those were seen once. The ten largest make up 4.5% to 7% of the sample.

The cohort was made up of 500 to 800 healthy bone marrow donors. Cohort members were all nominally healthy when sampled, although unrecorded immune exposures were likely present. The donor was CMV seropositive and belonged to the group of more than 250 seropositive cohort members. Each donor provided a peripheral blood sample, and peripheral blood mononuclear cells were used for TCR beta sequencing. Genomic DNA extraction from the blood cell samples was performed with the Qiagen DNeasy Blood Extraction Kit. With respect to this clone: The target of this receptor is not known. No qualities accompany the bases; no much larger clone lies one base away.

The CDR3 starts with the cysteine, ends with the phenylalanine, and has 13 residues. Solely the CDR3 DNA is kept, with 39 bases framed from the first base. Trimming removed 5 bases from V and 5 bases from J; the gene matches leave 5 bases unexplained. CDR1 and CDR2 (MNHNS, SASEGT) derive from the germline V gene. Study-level results and caveats: Because some donors lacked HLA typing at each locus, the association tests relied only on the typed subset. CMV serostatus was the only immune exposure information available for the cohort. A later analysis reported that several top co-occurrence clusters appeared linked to parvovirus B19, influenza, CMV and Epstein-Barr virus. The classifier was reported to diagnose cytomegalovirus status with high specificity and sensitivity in both the original cohort and the validation cohort. Most CMV-associated TCR beta chains appeared to be HLA-restricted in a later analysis, and the HLA associations seemed to be driven largely by CMV exposure. Some IMGT-functional V segments, including TRBV6-2 and TRBV6-3, could not be distinguished by the 87-base-pair reads and were therefore excluded. In a later analysis, TCR association rates were found to vary across HLA loci, with the most associated TCRs seen for DRB1 alleles and the fewest for HLA-C alleles. In an earlier analysis of some 550 of the donors, most TCR beta V segments were observed in productive rearrangements about 87% or about 30% of the time, broadly matching IMGT annotations. The earlier analysis of fewer than 750 of the donors excluded fewer than 20 rarely observed V segments, including chromosome 9 orphons, because counts were too low. Sequencing depth was assumed to be roughly uniform across donors in the presence/absence analyses, though that assumption may not hold. In vitro tests confirmed that a few of the cytomegalovirus-associated TCR beta chains recognize cytomegalovirus antigens. The study listed approximately 150 TCR beta chains as associated with cytomegalovirus. A cluster of highly shared sequence variants was judged likely to represent a technical artifact of the sequencing pipeline. Specific HLA alleles were associated with around 18,000 TCR beta sequences at a false discovery rate of 0.05 in a later analysis. In this cohort, only TCR beta chains were sequenced, and detectable features were limited by the absence of alpha or paired-chain data. In a later genetic analysis, fewer N-insertions in productive TCRs were reported among donors in an Asian-associated ancestry cluster than the 666-donor mean. Correlated functional status among segregating V segments might be attributable to linkage disequilibrium, but an unknown experimental factor could not be ruled out. In a later genetic analysis, a missense DCLRE1C variant was associated with V-gene and J-gene trimming of TCR beta chains, and the association was replicated in an independent cohort. The authors suggested that the approach could potentially be generalized to other disease states and immunological phenotypes. In a later analysis, HLA-associated TCR beta chains showed more clonal expansion and lower generation probabilities than non-associated chains that were equally common. A further reported finding was that TCR beta sequences accurately predicted the HLA-A and HLA-B alleles for most subjects in the first cohort. Across donors, most TCR sequences were observed very rarely, whereas some public TCRs were present in many individuals. Assigning TCR associations to individual alleles was difficult when HLA alleles, especially DR and DQ, strongly co-occurred.

The receptor was derived from a woman in her 40s in good health and CMV-seropositive. This receptor chain uses TRBV6-1 and TRBJ1-1; 7 bases in the junction line up with TRBD1. Sequenced: PBMCs. The DNA is TGTGCCAGCAGTCCCGCAGGGGGAACTGAAGCTTTCTTT. This encodes CASSPAGGTEAFF.